Listed below are T cell receptor beta chains from one sample, sequenced in a study of early T cells in non-severe SARS-CoV-2 infection. TCRdb redid the calling of the 5' RACE reads with MiXCR, one entry per CDR3 protein. In the table there are about 66,000 distinct CDR3 sequences, roughly 10% of which are singletons. The sequenced sample consisted of whole blood. All receptors derive from an adult who was a healthcare worker with PCR-confirmed SARS-CoV-2 infection or an uninfected control (not recorded which). The conserved cysteine and the conserved F or W are not part of the CDR3 here. A D gene is named only where the DNA matches it firmly.

CDR3	V	J	D
APAIVADTQY	TRBV11-2	TRBJ2-3	.
ASSLVQTRQETQY	TRBV5-4	TRBJ2-5	.
ASSPGQGRSSYEQY	TRBV4-1	TRBJ2-7	TRBD1
ASSSLFSTDTQY	TRBV7-6	TRBJ2-3	.
AISFGLAGRGNEQF	TRBV10-3	TRBJ2-1	TRBD2
ASNRDRTETQY	TRBV6-1	TRBJ2-5	.
ASSQDLGGVSSGPYEQY	TRBV3-1	TRBJ2-7	TRBD2
SATEGGGNQPQH	TRBV20-1	TRBJ1-5	.
ASSPRTGDEQY	TRBV18	TRBJ2-7	TRBD1
ASNRGLAGGANTGELF	TRBV6-5	TRBJ2-2	TRBD2
ASSLSLGTNTIY	TRBV28	TRBJ1-3	.
ASSQPTGTSGIPPSETQY	TRBV3-1	TRBJ2-5	TRBD2
ASSRQLINSPLH	TRBV28	TRBJ1-6	.
SARVSGTPSYNEQF	TRBV20-1	TRBJ2-1	TRBD2
ASSLAAGSAYEQY	TRBV7-9	TRBJ2-7	.
ASSLVIGETQY	TRBV7-7	TRBJ2-5	.
ASSFLGRTGELF	TRBV7-2	TRBJ2-2	.
SARDLRGAGGPYNEQF	TRBV20-1	TRBJ2-1	TRBD2
ASSSQGPLH	TRBV3-1	TRBJ1-6	.
ASGTGGVEQY	TRBV27	TRBJ2-7	TRBD1
SAEGQGFSYEQY	TRBV20-1	TRBJ2-7	TRBD1
ASSLGGTGGNEQY	TRBV28	TRBJ2-7	TRBD1
ASSQELEGEQY	TRBV4-3	TRBJ2-7	.
ASSQYTSGRASRNEQF	TRBV14	TRBJ2-1	TRBD2
SGRTGQETQY	TRBV29-1	TRBJ2-5	.
ASSPRGTATEVF	TRBV3-1	TRBJ1-1	.
ASSQEGQTYYEQY	TRBV4-3	TRBJ2-7	TRBD1
SARGPPRADTQY	TRBV20-1	TRBJ2-3	.
SVEGQRTSGGTQY	TRBV29-1	TRBJ2-5	TRBD2
ASSLKSETVEHYEQY	TRBV7-2	TRBJ2-7	.
ASSLTQGDSPLH	TRBV5-1	TRBJ1-6	.
ASSQAQRASSGANVLT	TRBV4-2	TRBJ2-6	.
ASSLEGRGGDQPQH	TRBV7-3	TRBJ1-5	TRBD1
ASSSRDLKANVLT	TRBV6-5	TRBJ2-6	.
ASSLRQNTDTQY	TRBV11-2	TRBJ2-3	.
SARDRVSYNEQF	TRBV20-1	TRBJ2-1	.
ADRRAGGYNEQF	TRBV2	TRBJ2-1	TRBD2
ASSPRGRGPRETQY	TRBV28	TRBJ2-5	.
SARDVAGRIYEQY	TRBV20-1	TRBJ2-7	.
SVEEEAPESYEQY	TRBV29-1	TRBJ2-7	.
ASSEPGLAPTEQY	TRBV2	TRBJ2-7	TRBD2
ASSPLGGSPEQY	TRBV3-1	TRBJ2-7	TRBD2
SARWGEGFYEQY	TRBV20-1	TRBJ2-7	.
SAAGTRGYEQY	TRBV20-1	TRBJ2-7	TRBD2
SAASHGEQY	TRBV20-1	TRBJ2-7	.
ASSVAGQGNTGELF	TRBV9	TRBJ2-2	TRBD1
SASGAGGNQETQY	TRBV20-1	TRBJ2-5	TRBD2
ASSLRGQGLSGELF	TRBV27	TRBJ2-2	TRBD1
ASSGQGGEAF	TRBV28	TRBJ1-1	TRBD1
ASSLDQRFRDRGPYEQY	TRBV5-4	TRBJ2-7	TRBD1
ASSRGNRDNSPLH	TRBV7-9	TRBJ1-6	.
ASSLAGGSDTQY	TRBV5-4	TRBJ2-3	TRBD2
ASSLVSGRSDTQY	TRBV7-2	TRBJ2-3	TRBD2
ASSFIQGGEQF	TRBV5-5	TRBJ2-1	.
SARNRGLGEGTQY	TRBV20-1	TRBJ2-5	.
ASSESKGAGGYT	TRBV10-2	TRBJ1-2	TRBD1
ASAILAGETQY	TRBV6-4	TRBJ2-5	TRBD2
ATRYQETQY	TRBV24-1	TRBJ2-5	.
ASSFSFLLAGETSYEQY	TRBV28	TRBJ2-7	TRBD2
ASSTRIGPYNEQF	TRBV13	TRBJ2-1	.